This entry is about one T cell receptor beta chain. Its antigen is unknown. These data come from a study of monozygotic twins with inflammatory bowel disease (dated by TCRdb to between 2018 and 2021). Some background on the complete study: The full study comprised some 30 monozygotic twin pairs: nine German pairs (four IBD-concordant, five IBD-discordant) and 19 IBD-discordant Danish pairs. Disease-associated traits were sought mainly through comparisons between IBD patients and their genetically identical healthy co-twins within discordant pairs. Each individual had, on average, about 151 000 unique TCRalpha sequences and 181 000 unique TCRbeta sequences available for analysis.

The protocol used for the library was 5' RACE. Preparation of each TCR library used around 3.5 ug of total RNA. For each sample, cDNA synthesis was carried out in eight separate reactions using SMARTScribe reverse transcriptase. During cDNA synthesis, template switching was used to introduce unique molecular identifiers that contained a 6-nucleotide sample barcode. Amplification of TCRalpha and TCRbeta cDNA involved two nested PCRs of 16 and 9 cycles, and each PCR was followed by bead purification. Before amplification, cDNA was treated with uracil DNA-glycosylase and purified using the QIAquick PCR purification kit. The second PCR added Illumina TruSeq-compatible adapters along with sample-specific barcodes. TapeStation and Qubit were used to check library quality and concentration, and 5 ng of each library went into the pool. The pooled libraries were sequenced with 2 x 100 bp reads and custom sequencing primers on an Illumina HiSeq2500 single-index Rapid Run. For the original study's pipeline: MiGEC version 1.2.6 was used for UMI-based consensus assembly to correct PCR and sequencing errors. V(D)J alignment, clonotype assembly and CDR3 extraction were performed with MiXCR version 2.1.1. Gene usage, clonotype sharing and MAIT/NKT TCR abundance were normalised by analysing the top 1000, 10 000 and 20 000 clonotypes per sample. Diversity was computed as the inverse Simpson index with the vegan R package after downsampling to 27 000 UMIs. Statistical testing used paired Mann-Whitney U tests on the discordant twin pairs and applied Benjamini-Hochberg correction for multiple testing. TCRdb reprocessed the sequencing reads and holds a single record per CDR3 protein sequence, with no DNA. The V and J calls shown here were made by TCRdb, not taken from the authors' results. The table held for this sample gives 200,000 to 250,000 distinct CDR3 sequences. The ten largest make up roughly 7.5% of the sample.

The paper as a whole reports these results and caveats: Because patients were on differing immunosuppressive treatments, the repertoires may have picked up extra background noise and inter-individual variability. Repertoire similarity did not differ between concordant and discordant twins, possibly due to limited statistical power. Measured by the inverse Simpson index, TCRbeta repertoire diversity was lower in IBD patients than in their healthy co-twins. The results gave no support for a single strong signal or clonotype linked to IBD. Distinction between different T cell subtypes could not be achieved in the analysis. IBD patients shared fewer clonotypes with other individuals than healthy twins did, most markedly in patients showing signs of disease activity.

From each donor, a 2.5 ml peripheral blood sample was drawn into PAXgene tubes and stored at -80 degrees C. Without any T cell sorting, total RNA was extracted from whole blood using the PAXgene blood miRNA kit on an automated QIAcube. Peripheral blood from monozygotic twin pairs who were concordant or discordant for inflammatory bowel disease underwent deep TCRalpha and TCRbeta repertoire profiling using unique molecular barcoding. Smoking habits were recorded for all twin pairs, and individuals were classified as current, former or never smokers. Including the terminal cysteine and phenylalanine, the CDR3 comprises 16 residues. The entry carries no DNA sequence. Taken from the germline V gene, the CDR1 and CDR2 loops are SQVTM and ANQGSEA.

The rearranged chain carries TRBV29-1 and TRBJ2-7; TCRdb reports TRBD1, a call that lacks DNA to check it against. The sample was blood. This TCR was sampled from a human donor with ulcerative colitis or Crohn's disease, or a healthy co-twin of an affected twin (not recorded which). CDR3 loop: CSVEGGSGTGLYEQYF.